This passage covers 20 T cell receptor beta chains from one sample sequenced in a study of cytomegalovirus exposure and HLA in healthy donors. The PCR contained 60 Vbeta and 13 Jbeta primers. Assay used: immunoSEQ multiplex PCR; TCRdb lists only in-frame clones, some missing. Of some 130,000 clones in the sample, around 79% were seen once. Material: PBMCs. The receptor set was obtained from a man between 18 and 29 years old in good health and CMV-seronegative.

The chain has TRBV4-2 and TRBJ2-2; the match to TRBD1 covers 10 bases. The germline V gene encodes CDR1 LGHNA and CDR2 YNFKEQ. This CDR3 region has 17 residues. Germline trimming cut 4 bases from V and 5 bases from J; bases unmatched to any gene: 10. The CDR3 here is CASSRLQGTGVTGELFF. In DNA form, the CDR3 reads TGTGCCAGCAGCCGTCTGCAGGGGACAGGGGTTACCGGGGAGCTGTTTTTT.

The rearrangement uses TRBV12-5 and TRBJ2-7, with TRBD1 identical over 10 bases. V lost 5 bases to trimming and J lost 6 bases; unmatched junction nucleotides: 10. There are 15 residues in the CDR3. Germline V gene lookup returns CDR1 LGHNT and CDR2 FRNRAP. The CDR3 spells CASGTGTGERAEQYF. CDR3 in DNA: TGTGCTAGTGGTACCGGGACAGGGGAGAGAGCCGAGCAGTACTTC.

This clone was recorded a few times. Other DNA sequences within the sample encode an identical CDR3. The chain has TRBV2 and TRBJ1-1; possibly TRBD1 for D (6 bases). V was trimmed by 4 bases and J by 0 bases, leaving 6 bases between them. Looked up from germline, CDR1 is SNHLY and CDR2 is FYNNEI. The CDR3 loop spans 13 amino acids. The CDR3 region is CASSGDMNTEAFF. The CDR3 nucleotides read TGTGCCAGCAGTGGGGACATGAACACTGAAGCTTTCTTT.

A single count supports this clone. The V gene is TRBV4-1, the J gene TRBJ2-7, with 11 bases lining up with TRBD1. Trimming cost V 0 bases and J 3 bases; bases outside gene matches: 4. CDR3 size: 16 residues. The germline V gene has CDR1 MGHRA and CDR2 YSYEKL. DNA for the CDR3: TGCGCCAGCAGCCAAGATGGGGACAGGGGGTTCTACGAGCAGTACTTC. This codes for CASSQDGDRGFYEQYF.

This clone was observed once. The chain uses TRBV7-9 and TRBJ2-1, with 7 bases matching TRBD1. V dropped 1 base and J dropped 5; count of bases not matched to a gene: 11. Per the germline V gene, CDR1 is SEHNR and CDR2 is FQNEAQ (reference sequence). The CDR3 has 17 residues. The CDR3 loop reads CASSLELKFRGNNEQFF. The CDR3 coding sequence is TGTGCCAGCAGCTTAGAGCTTAAGTTCAGGGGGAACAATGAGCAGTTCTTC.

This chain uses TRBV5-1 with TRBJ2-2; a possible D gene is TRBD1 (5 bases). Trimming took 1 base from V and 6 from J, leaving 10 bases between them. The CDR3 runs 14 residues. Germline V gene lookup returns CDR1 SGHRS and CDR2 YFSETQ. CDR3: CASSLSQGAGELFF. The CDR3 region has the DNA TGCGCCAGCAGCTTGTCCCAGGGTGCCGGGGAGCTGTTTTTT.

The CDR3: CASRDRGRNTEAFF. CDR3 sequence (DNA): TGCGCCAGCAGGGACAGGGGACGGAACACTGAAGCTTTCTTT. This chain uses TRBV5-1 with TRBJ1-1, with 9 positions matching TRBD1. The CDR3 loop spans 14 amino acids. Germline V gene lookup returns CDR1 SGHRS and CDR2 YFSETQ. The V segment lost 5 bases and the J segment 1 base; nucleotides outside the gene matches: 3.

The chain joins TRBV5-8 to TRBJ1-3, with TRBD1 matching over 7 bases. The V gene end was trimmed by 0 bases and the J gene end by 0 bases; junction bases not matched to a gene: 6. Germline V lookup: CDR1 SGHTS, CDR2 YDEGEE. The CDR3 runs 17 residues. DNA for the CDR3: TGTGCCAGCAGCTTGGCGGGACAGACTAGCTCTGGAAACACCATATATTTT. Amino acid sequence: CASSLAGQTSSGNTIYF.

The chain uses TRBV29-1 and TRBJ1-2; 10 positions agree with TRBD1. CDR3 length: 17 amino acids. V lost 5 bases to trimming and J lost 0 bases; unmatched junction nucleotides: 12. The germline V gene has CDR1 SQVTM and CDR2 ANQGSEA. CDR3 in amino acids: CSVHQGTGERANYGYTF. CDR3 nucleotide sequence: TGCAGCGTTCACCAAGGGACAGGGGAGCGGGCTAACTATGGCTACACCTTC. Complete variable domain (other parts from reference TRBV29-1 and TRBJ1-2): SAVISQKPSRDICQRGTSLTIQCQVDSQVTMMFWYRQQPGQSLTLIATANQGSEATYESGFVIDKFPISRPNLTFSTLTVSNMSPEDSSIYLCSVHQGTGERANYGYTFGSGTRLTVV.

This chain connects TRBV9 to TRBJ2-5; D is perhaps TRBD1 (6 bases). The germline CDR1 and CDR2 sequences are SGDLS and YYNGEE. The CDR3 is made up of 14 amino acids. V dropped 3 bases and J dropped 0 bases, with 9 bases sitting between them. The CDR3 region has the DNA TGTGCCAGCAGCGGTACAGGGTACCAAGAGACCCAGTACTTC. Translating gives CASSGTGYQETQYF.

With regard to this clone: A junction boundary mismatches the germline segment, possibly from a read error. The gene calls are TRBV20-1 and TRBJ2-1, with TRBD1 matching over 7 bases. The CDR3 has 10 amino acids. Germline V CDR1 and CDR2: DFQATT, SNEGSKA (reference sequence). The CDR3 loop is CSADRAEQLF. The CDR3 bases are TGCAGTGCTGACAGGGCTGAGCAGCTCTTC.

In its sample, this clone was seen once. V usage is TRBV2 and J usage is TRBJ2-7; weak D call: TRBD1 (5 bases). Germline CDR1 SNHLY, CDR2 FYNNEI. The V and J ends lost 7 bases and 0 bases respectively, with 7 bases between them. The CDR3 length is 12 residues. The CDR3 DNA follows: TGTGCCAGCAAGGGGAACTCCTACGAGCAGTACTTC. This codes for CASKGNSYEQYF.

The V gene is TRBV19, the J gene TRBJ2-2; 9 bases are a match to TRBD1. Germline assignment: CDR1 LNHDA and CDR2 SQIVND (reference sequence). The CDR3 sequence is 15 residues long. V lost 7 bases and J lost 2; bases outside the gene matches: 5. This chain's CDR3 is CASNPGQGNTGELFF. The CDR3 bases are TGTGCCAGTAACCCGGGACAGGGAAACACCGGGGAGCTGTTTTTT.

The chain has TRBV25-1 and TRBJ2-5, with D possibly TRBD1 on 6 matching bases. The J call may be in error: the DNA end matches TRBJ2-7 better. Germline V gene lookup returns CDR1 MGHDK and CDR2 SYGVNS. The CDR3 sequence is 13 residues long. This CDR3 is CASSLDSVNEQYF. CDR3 coding DNA: TGTGCCAGCAGCTTGGACAGTGTAAACGAGCAGTACTTC.

V is TRBV28 and J is TRBJ1-2, with 7 nucleotides matching TRBD1. V shed 5 bases, J shed 2 bases, and the junction held 17 bases outside the gene matches. The CDR3 extends over 18 amino acids. Germline V gene sequence: CDR1 MDHEN, CDR2 SYDVKM. CDR3 nucleotide sequence: TGTGCCAGCAGTCCCCTATCGATCTTAATGGGACAGAACTATGGCTACACCTTC. As protein: CASSPLSILMGQNYGYTF.

This clone was seen more than once but under ten times. The chain carries TRBV5-4 and TRBJ1-6, with D maybe TRBD1 (6 bases). Trimming removed 0 bases from V and 4 bases from J, with 8 bases in between. The CDR3 runs to 15 residues. Germline V gene sequence: CDR1 SGHNT, CDR2 YYREEE (reference sequence). CDR3: CASSLDRVYNSPLHF. CDR3 nucleotides: TGTGCCAGCAGCTTGGACAGGGTTTATAATTCACCCCTCCACTTT.

The sample holds a few counts of this clone. The rearrangement links TRBV11-2 to TRBJ1-1; D is unclear. V dropped 6 bases and J dropped 5 bases, with 13 bases sitting between them. CDR3 length: 13 residues. From germline, CDR1 is SGHAT and CDR2 FQNNGV. The CDR3 protein is CASSSLSGTEAFF. In DNA form, the CDR3 reads TGTGCCAGCAGTTCCCTGTCCGGGACTGAAGCTTTCTTT.

This sequence joins TRBV27 and TRBJ2-7; a possible D gene is TRBD2 (6 bases). The CDR3 has 13 amino acids. The V end was cut by 8 bases, the J end by 1 base, with 12 bases between. The germline CDR1 and CDR2 sequences are MNHEY and SMNVEV (reference sequence). The CDR3 here is CASHGTASYEQYF. DNA for the CDR3: TGTGCCAGCCACGGGACTGCTTCCTACGAGCAGTACTTC.

The CDR3 DNA is TGTGCCAGCAGTTACCAGGGACAGGGAGAGGGGGGTGAGCAGTTCTTC. Its protein is CASSYQGQGEGGEQFF. V is TRBV6-6 and J is TRBJ2-1; 9 nucleotides match TRBD1. CDR1 is MNHNY, CDR2 SVGAGI, per germline (reference sequence). This CDR3 has 16 amino acids. Trimming took 2 bases from V and 9 from J; bases not matched to a gene: 11.

This chain joins TRBV19 and TRBJ2-5, with 7 nucleotides matching TRBD1. The germline CDR1 and CDR2 sequences are LNHDA and SQIVND (reference sequence). This CDR3 is 13 amino acids long. J lost 1 base, V lost 8 bases, and 4 bases had no gene match. CDR3 sequence reads: CASGTGVQETQYF. The CDR3 DNA sequence: TGTGCCAGTGGAACAGGGGTCCAAGAGACCCAGTACTTC.